The clone carrying this T cell receptor beta chain has a handful of counts. Its antigen is undetermined. Universal primer sites and UMIs were introduced during 5'RACE template-switching synthesis of TCR cDNA. TCRdb re-called the 5' RACE reads through MiXCR, storing one row per CDR3 protein. The sample has roughly 180,000 distinct CDR3 sequences; 6.2% are singletons. This sample is drawn from a study of T cells after yellow fever vaccination. Study at large: Any fraction with a low cell number was prepared using SMART-Seq v4 Ultra Low Input. Whole-study results and caveats: There was a small share of clonotypes that showed up in both the CD4 and CD8 compartments. Although the secondary response was weaker, it peaked faster, at day 5 versus 15.

Unmatched junction bases numbered 10, after V lost 6 bases and J lost 1 base. The CDR3 covers 15 residues. Germline loops: CDR1 DFQATT, CDR2 SNEGSKA (reference sequence). The J gene is TRBJ2-3, the V gene TRBV20-1; 7 bases line up with TRBD2. The TCR originated in a man between 18 and 29 years old who received the YFV17D yellow fever vaccine. Sequenced material: CD4+ T cells sorted from PBMCs, taken on the day of the first yellow fever vaccination. CDR3 sequence reads: CSAPSAGEGTDTQYF. CDR3 nucleotides: TGCAGTGCCCCTTCCGCGGGGGAGGGCACAGATACGCAGTATTTT.